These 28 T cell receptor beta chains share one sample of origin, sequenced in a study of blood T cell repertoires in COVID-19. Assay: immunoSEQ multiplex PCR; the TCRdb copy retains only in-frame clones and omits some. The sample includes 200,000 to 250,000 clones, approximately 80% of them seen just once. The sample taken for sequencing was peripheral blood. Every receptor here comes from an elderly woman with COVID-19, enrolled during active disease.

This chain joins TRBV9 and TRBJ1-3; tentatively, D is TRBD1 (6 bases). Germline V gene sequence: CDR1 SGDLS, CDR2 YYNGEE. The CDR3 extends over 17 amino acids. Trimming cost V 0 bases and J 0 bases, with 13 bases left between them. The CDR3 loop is CASSVGDTGNSGNTIYF. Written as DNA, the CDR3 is TGTGCCAGCAGCGTAGGAGACACAGGGAACTCTGGAAACACCATATATTTT.

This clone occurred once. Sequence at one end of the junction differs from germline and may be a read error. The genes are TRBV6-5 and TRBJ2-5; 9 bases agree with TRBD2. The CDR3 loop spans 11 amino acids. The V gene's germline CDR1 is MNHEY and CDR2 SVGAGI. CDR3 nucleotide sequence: TGTGCCAGCAGCAACCGAGCTAGCGGGGACTTC. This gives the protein CASSNRASGDF.

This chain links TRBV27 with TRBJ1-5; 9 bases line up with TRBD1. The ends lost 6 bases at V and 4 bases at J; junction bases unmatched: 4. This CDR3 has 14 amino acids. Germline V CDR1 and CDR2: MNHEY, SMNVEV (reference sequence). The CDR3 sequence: CASSLDRGNQPQHF. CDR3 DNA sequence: TGTGCCAGCAGCCTTGACAGGGGGAATCAGCCCCAGCATTTT.

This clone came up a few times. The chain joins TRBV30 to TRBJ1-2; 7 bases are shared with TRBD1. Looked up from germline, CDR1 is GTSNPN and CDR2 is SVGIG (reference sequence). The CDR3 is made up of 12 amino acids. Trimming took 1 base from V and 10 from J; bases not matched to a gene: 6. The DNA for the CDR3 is TGTGCCTGGAGTGACCGGGACAGCATCTACACCTTC. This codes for CAWSDRDSIYTF.

CDR3 amino acids: CASSLDGSYEQYF. CDR3 in DNA: TGTGCCAGTAGTCTGGACGGGAGCTACGAGCAGTACTTC. The chain links TRBV19 to TRBJ2-7; TRBD2 might be the D (6 bases). Per germline, CDR1 LNHDA and CDR2 SQIVND (reference sequence). Trimming shortened V by 5 bases and J by 3 bases, and 11 bases separated the two germline ends. This CDR3 is 13 amino acids long. The full variable domain, in which reference TRBV19 and TRBJ2-7 provide the parts outside the CDR3, is DGGITQSPKYLFRKEGQNVTLSCEQNLNHDAMYWYRQDPGQGLRLIYYSQIVNDFQKGDIAEGYSVSREKKESFPLTVTSAQKNPTAFYLCASSLDGSYEQYFGPGTRLTVT.

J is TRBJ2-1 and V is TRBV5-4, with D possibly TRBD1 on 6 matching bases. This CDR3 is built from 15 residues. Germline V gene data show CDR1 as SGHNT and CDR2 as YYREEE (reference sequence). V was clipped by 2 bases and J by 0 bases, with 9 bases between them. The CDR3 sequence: CASSLGQSSYNEQFF. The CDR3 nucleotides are TGTGCCAGCAGCTTAGGACAGAGCTCCTACAATGAGCAGTTCTTC.

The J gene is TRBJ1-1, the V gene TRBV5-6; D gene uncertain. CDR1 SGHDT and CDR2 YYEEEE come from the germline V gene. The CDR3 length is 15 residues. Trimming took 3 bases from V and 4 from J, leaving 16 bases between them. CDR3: CASSWVPYTITEAFF. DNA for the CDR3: TGTGCCAGCAGCTGGGTTCCTTACACTATCACTGAAGCTTTCTTT. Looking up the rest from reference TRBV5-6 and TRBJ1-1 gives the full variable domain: DAGVTQSPTHLIKTRGQQVTLRCSPKSGHDTVSWYQQALGQGPQFIFQYYEEEERQRGNFPDRFSGHQFPNYSSELNVNALLLGDSALYLCASSWVPYTITEAFFGQGTRLTVV.

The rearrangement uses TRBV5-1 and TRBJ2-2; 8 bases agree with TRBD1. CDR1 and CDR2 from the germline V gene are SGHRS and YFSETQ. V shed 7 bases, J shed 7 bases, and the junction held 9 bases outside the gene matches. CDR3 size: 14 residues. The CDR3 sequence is CASGGRGLDGELFF. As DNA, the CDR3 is TGCGCCAGCGGGGGCAGGGGGCTCGACGGGGAGCTGTTTTTT.

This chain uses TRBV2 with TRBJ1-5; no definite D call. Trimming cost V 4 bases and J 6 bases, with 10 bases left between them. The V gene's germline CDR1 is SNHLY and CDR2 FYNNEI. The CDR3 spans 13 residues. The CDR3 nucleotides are TGTGCCAGCAGTGGAGGGAGTAGTCAGCCCCAGCATTTT. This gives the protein CASSGGSSQPQHF. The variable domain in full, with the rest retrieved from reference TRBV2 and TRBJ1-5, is EPEVTQTPSHQVTQMGQEVILRCVPISNHLYFYWYRQILGQKVEFLVSFYNNEISEKSEIFDDQFSVERPDGSNFTLKIRSTKLEDSAMYFCASSGGSSQPQHFGDGTRLSIL.

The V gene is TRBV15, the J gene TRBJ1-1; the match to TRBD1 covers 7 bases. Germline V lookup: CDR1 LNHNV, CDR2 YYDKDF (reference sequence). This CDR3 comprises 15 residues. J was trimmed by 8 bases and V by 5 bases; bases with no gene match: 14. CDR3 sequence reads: CATSPRQGVSGEAFF. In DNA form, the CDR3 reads TGTGCCACCAGCCCCCGACAGGGCGTATCTGGCGAAGCTTTCTTT.

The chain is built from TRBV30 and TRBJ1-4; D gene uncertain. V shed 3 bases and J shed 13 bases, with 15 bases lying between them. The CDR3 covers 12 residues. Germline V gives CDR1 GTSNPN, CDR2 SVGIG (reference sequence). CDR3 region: CAWSSAQARLFF. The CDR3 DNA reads TGTGCCTGGAGCTCCGCCCAGGCGCGACTGTTTTTT.

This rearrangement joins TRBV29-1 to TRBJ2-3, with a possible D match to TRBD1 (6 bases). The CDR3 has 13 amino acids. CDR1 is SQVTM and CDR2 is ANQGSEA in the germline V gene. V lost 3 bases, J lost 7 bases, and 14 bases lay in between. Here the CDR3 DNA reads TGCAGCGTTGACAGGGGTTACACGAATACGCAGTATTTT. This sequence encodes CSVDRGYTNTQYF.

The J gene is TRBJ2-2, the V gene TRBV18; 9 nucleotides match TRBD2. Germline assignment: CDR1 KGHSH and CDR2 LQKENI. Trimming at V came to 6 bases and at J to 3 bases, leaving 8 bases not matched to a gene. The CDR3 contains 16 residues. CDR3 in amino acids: CASSAGTSSHTGELFF. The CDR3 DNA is TGTGCCAGCTCCGCCGGGACTAGCTCTCACACCGGGGAGCTGTTTTTT.

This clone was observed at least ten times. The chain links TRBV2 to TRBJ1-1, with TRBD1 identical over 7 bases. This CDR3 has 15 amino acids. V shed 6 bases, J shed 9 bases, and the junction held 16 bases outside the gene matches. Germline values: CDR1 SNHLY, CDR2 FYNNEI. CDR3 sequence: CASRPRPRDRGQAFF. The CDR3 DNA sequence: TGTGCCAGCAGACCCCGCCCCCGGGACAGAGGACAAGCTTTCTTT.

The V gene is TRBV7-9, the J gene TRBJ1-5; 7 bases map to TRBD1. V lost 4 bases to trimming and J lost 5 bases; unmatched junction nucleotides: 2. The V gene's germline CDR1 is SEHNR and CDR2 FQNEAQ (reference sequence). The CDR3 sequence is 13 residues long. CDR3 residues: CASSYTGDQPQHF. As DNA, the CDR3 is TGTGCCAGCAGCTACACAGGGGATCAGCCCCAGCATTTT.

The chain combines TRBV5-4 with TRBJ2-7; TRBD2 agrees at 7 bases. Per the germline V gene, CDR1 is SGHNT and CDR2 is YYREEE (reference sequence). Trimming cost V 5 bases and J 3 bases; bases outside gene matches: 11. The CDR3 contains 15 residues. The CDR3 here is CASRNRDYQVYEQYF. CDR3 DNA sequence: TGTGCCAGCAGAAACCGGGACTATCAGGTCTACGAGCAGTACTTC.

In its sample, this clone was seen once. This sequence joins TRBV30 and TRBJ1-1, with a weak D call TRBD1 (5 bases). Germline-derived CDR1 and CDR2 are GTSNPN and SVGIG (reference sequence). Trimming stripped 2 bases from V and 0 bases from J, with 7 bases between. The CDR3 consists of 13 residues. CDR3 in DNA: TGTGCCTGGAGTCAGGGAATGAACACTGAAGCTTTCTTT. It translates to CAWSQGMNTEAFF.

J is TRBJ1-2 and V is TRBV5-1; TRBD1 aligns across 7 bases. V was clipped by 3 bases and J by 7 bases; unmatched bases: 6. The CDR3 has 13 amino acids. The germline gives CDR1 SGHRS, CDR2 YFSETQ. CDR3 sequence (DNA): TGCGCCAGCAGCTACCAGGGGGAGGTTGGCTACACCTTC. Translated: CASSYQGEVGYTF.

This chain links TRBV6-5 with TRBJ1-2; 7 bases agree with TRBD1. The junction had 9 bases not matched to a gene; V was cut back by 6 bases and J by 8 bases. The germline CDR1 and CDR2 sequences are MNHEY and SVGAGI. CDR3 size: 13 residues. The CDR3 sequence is CASRNRGGLGYTF. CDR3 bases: TGTGCCAGCAGAAACAGGGGAGGTTTAGGCTACACCTTC.

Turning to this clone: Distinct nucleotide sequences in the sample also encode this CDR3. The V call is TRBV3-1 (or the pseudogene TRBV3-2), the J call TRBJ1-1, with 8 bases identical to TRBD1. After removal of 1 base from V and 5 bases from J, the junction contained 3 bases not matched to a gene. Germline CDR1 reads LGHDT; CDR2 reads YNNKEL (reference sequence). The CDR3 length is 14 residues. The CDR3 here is CASSQGTGRTEAFF. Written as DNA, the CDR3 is TGTGCCAGCAGCCAAGGGACAGGGCGGACTGAAGCTTTCTTT.

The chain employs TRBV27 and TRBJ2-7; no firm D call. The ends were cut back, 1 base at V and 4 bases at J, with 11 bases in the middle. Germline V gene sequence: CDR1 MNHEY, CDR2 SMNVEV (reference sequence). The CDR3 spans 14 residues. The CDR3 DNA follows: TGTGCCAGCAGTTTATTTGGGCCCAGTTACGAGCAGTACTTC. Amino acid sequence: CASSLFGPSYEQYF.

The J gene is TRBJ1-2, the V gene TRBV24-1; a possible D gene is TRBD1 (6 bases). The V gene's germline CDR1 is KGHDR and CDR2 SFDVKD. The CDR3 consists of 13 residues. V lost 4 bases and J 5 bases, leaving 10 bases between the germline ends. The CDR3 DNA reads TGTGCCACCAGTGACGATACAGGGTATGGCTACACCTTC. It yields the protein CATSDDTGYGYTF.

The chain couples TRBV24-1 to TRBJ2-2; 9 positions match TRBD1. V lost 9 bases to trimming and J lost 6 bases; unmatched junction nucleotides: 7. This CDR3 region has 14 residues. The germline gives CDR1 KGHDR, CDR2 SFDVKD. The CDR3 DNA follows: TGTGCCACCCGAGGACAGGGGCGGGCCGGGGAGCTGTTTTTT. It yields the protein CATRGQGRAGELFF.

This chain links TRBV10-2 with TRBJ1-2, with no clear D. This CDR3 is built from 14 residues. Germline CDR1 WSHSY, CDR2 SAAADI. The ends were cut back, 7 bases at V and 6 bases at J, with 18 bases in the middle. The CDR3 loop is CASTPLRRSDGYTF. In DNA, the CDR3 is TGCGCCAGCACTCCACTCCGGAGAAGTGATGGCTACACCTTC.

Here the CDR3 reads CASSLELGSGLEKLFF. The CDR3 DNA is TGCGCCAGCAGCTTGGAACTGGGCAGTGGGTTAGAAAAACTGTTTTTT. V usage is TRBV5-1 and J usage is TRBJ1-4; D call uncertain. V was cut by 0 bases and J by 8 bases, with 17 bases left in between. Germline V gene lookup returns CDR1 SGHRS and CDR2 YFSETQ. CDR3 size: 16 residues.

The CDR3 nucleotides read TGTGCCATCAGGGCTGGGGCAAACGATAATTCACCCCTCCACTTT. Protein: CAIRAGANDNSPLHF. This chain links TRBV10-3 with TRBJ1-6, with a possible D match to TRBD1 (5 bases). The CDR3 runs 15 residues. Germline CDR1 is ENHRY and CDR2 is SYGVKD. V was trimmed by 6 bases and J by 5 bases, leaving 14 bases between them.

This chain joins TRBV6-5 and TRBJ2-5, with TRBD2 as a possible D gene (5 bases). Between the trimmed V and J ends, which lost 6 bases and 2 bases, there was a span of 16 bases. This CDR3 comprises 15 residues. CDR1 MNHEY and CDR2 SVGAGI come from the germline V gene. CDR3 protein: CASSPPGKGQETQYF. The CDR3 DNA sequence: TGTGCCAGCAGCCCCCCCGGGAAGGGACAAGAGACCCAGTACTTC.

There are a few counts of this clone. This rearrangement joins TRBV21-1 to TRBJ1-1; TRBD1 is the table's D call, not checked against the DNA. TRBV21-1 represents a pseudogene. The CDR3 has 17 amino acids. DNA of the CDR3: TGTGCCAGCAGCATGGGAACCCCGGGACAACCGAACACTGAAGCTTTCTTT. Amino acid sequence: CASSMGTPGQPNTEAFF.